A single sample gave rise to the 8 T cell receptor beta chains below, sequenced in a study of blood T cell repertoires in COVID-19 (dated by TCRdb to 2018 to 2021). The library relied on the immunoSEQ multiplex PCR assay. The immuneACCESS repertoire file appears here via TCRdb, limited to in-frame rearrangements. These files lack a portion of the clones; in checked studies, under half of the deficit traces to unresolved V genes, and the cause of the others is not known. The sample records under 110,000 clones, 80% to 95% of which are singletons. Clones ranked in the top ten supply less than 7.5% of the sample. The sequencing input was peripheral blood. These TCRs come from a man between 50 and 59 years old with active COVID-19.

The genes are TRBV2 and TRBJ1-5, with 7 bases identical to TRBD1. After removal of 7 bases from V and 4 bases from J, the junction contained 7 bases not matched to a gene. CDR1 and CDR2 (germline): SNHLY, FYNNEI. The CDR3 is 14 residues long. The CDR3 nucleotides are TGTGCCAGCACGACAGGGTGGGGTAATCAGCCCCAGCATTTT. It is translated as CASTTGWGNQPQHF.

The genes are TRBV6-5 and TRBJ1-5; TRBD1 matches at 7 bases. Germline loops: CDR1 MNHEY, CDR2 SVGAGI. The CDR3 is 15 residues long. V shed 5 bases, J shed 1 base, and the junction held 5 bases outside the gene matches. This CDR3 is CASSLTGTSNQPQHF. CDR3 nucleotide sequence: TGTGCCAGCAGTCTGACAGGGACGAGCAATCAGCCCCAGCATTTT.

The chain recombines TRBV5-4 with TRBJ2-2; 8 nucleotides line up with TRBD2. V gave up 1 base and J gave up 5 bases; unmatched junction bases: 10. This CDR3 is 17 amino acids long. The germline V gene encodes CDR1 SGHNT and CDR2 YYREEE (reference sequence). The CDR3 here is CASSLPSGGPYTGELFF. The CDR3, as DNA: TGTGCCAGCAGCTTGCCCTCGGGAGGGCCATATACCGGGGAGCTGTTTTTT.

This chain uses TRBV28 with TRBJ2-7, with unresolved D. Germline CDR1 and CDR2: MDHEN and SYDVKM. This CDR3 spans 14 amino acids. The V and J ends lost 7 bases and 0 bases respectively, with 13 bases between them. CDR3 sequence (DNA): TGTGCCAGCACGGCGGCCCTTAGCTCCTACGAGCAGTACTTC. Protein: CASTAALSSYEQYF.

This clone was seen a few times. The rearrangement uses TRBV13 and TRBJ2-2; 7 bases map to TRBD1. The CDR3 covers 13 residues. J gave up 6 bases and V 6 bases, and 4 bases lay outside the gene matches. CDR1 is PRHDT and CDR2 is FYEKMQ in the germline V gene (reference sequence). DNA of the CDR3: TGTGCCAGCAGTTACAGGGGTCCCGGGGAGCTGTTTTTT. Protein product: CASSYRGPGELFF.

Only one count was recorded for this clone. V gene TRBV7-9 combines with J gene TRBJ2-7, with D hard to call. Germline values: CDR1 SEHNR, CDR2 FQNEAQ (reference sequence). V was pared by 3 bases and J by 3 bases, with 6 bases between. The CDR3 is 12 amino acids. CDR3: CASSFASYEQYF. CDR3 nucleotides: TGTGCCAGCAGCTTCGCTAGCTACGAGCAGTACTTC.

The CDR3 sequence is CASSSTGSTNEKLFF. CDR3 coding DNA: TGTGCCAGCAGTTCCACAGGGTCGACTAATGAAAAACTGTTTTTT. The rearrangement links TRBV27 to TRBJ1-4; tentative D call: TRBD1 (6 bases). V lost 4 bases to trimming and J lost 2 bases, with 11 bases between them. This CDR3 comprises 15 residues. CDR1 is MNHEY and CDR2 is SMNVEV in the germline V gene (reference sequence). Drawing the rest from reference TRBV27 and TRBJ1-4, the complete variable domain is EAQVTQNPRYLITVTGKKLTVTCSQNMNHEYMSWYRQDPGLGLRQIYYSMNVEVTDKGDVPEGYKVSRKEKRNFPLILESPSPNQTSLYFCASSSTGSTNEKLFFGSGTQLSVL.

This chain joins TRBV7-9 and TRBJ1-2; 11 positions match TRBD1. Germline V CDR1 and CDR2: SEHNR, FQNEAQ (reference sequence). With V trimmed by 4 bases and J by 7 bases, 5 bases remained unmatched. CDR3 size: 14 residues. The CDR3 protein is CASSWPGQGGGYTF. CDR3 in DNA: TGTGCCAGCAGCTGGCCGGGACAGGGGGGTGGCTACACCTTC.